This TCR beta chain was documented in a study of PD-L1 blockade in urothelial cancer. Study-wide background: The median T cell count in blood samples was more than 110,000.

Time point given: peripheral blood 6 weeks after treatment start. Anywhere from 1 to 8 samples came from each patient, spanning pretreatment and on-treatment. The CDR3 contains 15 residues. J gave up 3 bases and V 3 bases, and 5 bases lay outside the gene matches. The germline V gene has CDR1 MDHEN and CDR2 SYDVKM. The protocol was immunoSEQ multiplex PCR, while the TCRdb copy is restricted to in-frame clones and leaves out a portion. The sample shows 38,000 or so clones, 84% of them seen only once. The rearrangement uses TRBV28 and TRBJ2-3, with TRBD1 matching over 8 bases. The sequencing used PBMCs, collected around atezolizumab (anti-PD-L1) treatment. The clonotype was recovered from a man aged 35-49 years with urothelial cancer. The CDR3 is CASSLEDRATDTQYF. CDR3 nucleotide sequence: TGTGCCAGCAGTTTGGAGGACAGGGCAACAGATACGCAGTATTTT.